This T cell receptor beta chain came from a study of tumor-infiltrating lymphocytes in primary liver carcinoma. General study points: Tumors reached a significantly greater top-250-clone fraction than blood did (p = 0.039).

Concerning this clonotype itself: Antigen unknown.

The researchers obtained blood RNA from unsorted whole blood and also extracted germline DNA. Treatment-naive at the time, the patients had chronic HBV infection. With around 450 ng total RNA as template and a constant-region primer, TCR beta cDNA was made. A slightly modified ARM-PCR protocol with three nested multiplex PCR rounds produced these TCR beta libraries. From the multiplex PCR reads, TCRdb called clonotypes with MiXCR, one entry per CDR3 protein. The sample consists of about 300,000 distinct CDR3 sequences, around three fifths of them appearing once. The receptor's source is a middle-aged man with primary liver carcinoma and hepatitis B virus infection. Sequenced material: peripheral blood.

The CDR3 DNA follows: TGTGCCAGCGTGGCCACGACTAGCGGATACCCCACAGATACGCAGTATTTT. Its protein product is CASVATTSGYPTDTQYF. This chain joins TRBV7-9 and TRBJ2-3; TRBD2 agrees at 9 bases. The junction had 14 bases not matched to a gene; V was cut back by 8 bases and J by 2 bases. CDR3 size: 17 residues. The germline CDR1 and CDR2 sequences are SEHNR and FQNEAQ (reference sequence).